This TCR beta chain was observed in a study of cytomegalovirus exposure and HLA in healthy donors. Study outcomes and limitations: Later findings reportedly placed an Asian-associated ancestry cluster below the approximately 670-donor mean for N-insertions.

A word on this clone: Its antigen is not known.

With 60 Vbeta and 13 Jbeta primers, the PCR was carried out. The protocol was immunoSEQ multiplex PCR, while the TCRdb copy is restricted to in-frame clones and leaves out a portion. Found here are around 68,000 clones, less than 75% of them singletons; the top ten hold approximately 11%. CDR1 and CDR2 (germline): KGHSH, LQKENI. V lost 0 bases and J 8 bases, leaving 13 bases between the germline ends. This CDR3 spans 15 amino acids. The sequenced sample was PBMCs. The TCR sequence derives from a young woman in good health and CMV-seronegative. J is TRBJ1-4 and V is TRBV18; D gene unclear. CDR3 nucleotides: TGTGCCAGCTCACCACCAACTCGTCCTAGGGAAAAACTGTTTTTT. It codes for CASSPPTRPREKLFF. The complete variable domain, with remaining parts taken from reference TRBV18 and TRBJ1-4, reads NAGVMQNPRHLVRRRGQEARLRCSPMKGHSHVYWYRQLPEEGLKFMVYLQKENIIDESGMPKERFSAEFPKEGPSILRIQQVVRGDSAAYFCASSPPTRPREKLFFGSGTQLSVL.